The next 15 T cell receptor beta chains were all read from a single sample in a study of T cell repertoires in aging, cancer and after chemotherapy. TRB rearrangements spanning V, D and J were amplified using mixed TRB-A/B primers. Using its own MiXCR run on the multiplex PCR reads, TCRdb lists one record per CDR3 protein. Of approximately 11,000 distinct CDR3 sequences in the sample, around 38% were seen once. The template was genomic DNA from peripheral blood, not RNA. The sample was blood. Every receptor here comes from a human donor in good health.

This chain links TRBV6-4 with TRBJ2-7; weak D call: TRBD1 (6 bases). V was trimmed by 5 bases and J by 0 bases, leaving 23 bases between them. Germline V lookup: CDR1 MRHNA, CDR2 SNTAGT. CDR3 length equals 18 residues. CDR3 sequence (DNA): TGTGCCAGCAGTCCGGACACCTCACAGGGATTATACTCCTACGAGCAGTACGTC. This sequence encodes CASSPDTSQGLYSYEQYV.

The rearrangement joins TRBV5-6 to TRBJ2-7; 7 bases match TRBD1. The CDR3 runs to 14 residues. With 4 bases clipped from V and 4 bases from J, the junction kept 8 bases outside the gene matches. Germline V lookup: CDR1 SGHDT, CDR2 YYEEEE. CDR3 protein: CASSDGTDSYEQYV. The CDR3 nucleotides read TGTGCCAGCAGCGACGGGACAGACTCTTACGAGCAGTACGTC.

V gene TRBV30 combines with J gene TRBJ2-3, with 9 positions matching TRBD2. J gave up 0 bases and V 7 bases, and 5 bases lay outside the gene matches. There are 14 residues in the CDR3. The germline V gene encodes CDR1 GTSNPN and CDR2 SVGIG (reference sequence). The CDR3 DNA sequence: TGTGCCTCGGCCCTAGCGGGAAGCACAGATACGCAGTATTTT. Translating gives CASALAGSTDTQYF.

This clonotype was counted between two and nine times. The CDR3 bases are TGTGCCAGCAGTGACGGGACAGTCGTGCCCCAGCATTTT. As protein: CASSDGTVVPQHF. V is TRBV6-5 and J is TRBJ1-5; TRBD1 matches at 7 bases. The length of the CDR3 is 13 residues. V was pared by 5 bases and J by 9 bases, with 7 bases of the junction left unmatched. Germline CDR1 MNHEY, CDR2 SVGAGI.

The V and J genes are TRBV6-2 or TRBV6-3 and TRBJ2-2; perhaps TRBD1 as D (6 bases). This CDR3 comprises 14 residues. Deletions cut 11 bases from V and 4 bases from J, with 17 bases between. From germline, CDR1 is MNHEY and CDR2 SVGEGT. CDR3 bases: TGTGCCGTCCCCAGGGGAAGTAGCACCGGGGAGCTGTTTTTT. The encoded protein is CAVPRGSSTGELFF.

The chain uses TRBV30 and TRBJ1-2; the D is unclear. Germline values: CDR1 GTSNPN, CDR2 SVGIG (reference sequence). The germline V and J ends were trimmed by 3 bases and 3 bases, with 14 bases remaining between them. This CDR3 region has 14 residues. The CDR3 spells CAWRETCSYYGYTF. The CDR3 DNA reads as TGTGCCTGGAGGGAGACATGTTCTTACTATGGCTACACCTTC.

The J gene is TRBJ2-3, the V gene TRBV7-3; 12 positions match TRBD2. The CDR3 extends over 17 amino acids. The junction had 2 bases not matched to a gene; V was cut back by 0 bases and J by 1 base. Germline lookup yields CDR1 SGHTA and CDR2 FQGTGA. CDR3 sequence: CASSLTRTSGGTDTQYF. The CDR3, as DNA: TGTGCCAGCAGCTTAACTAGGACTAGCGGGGGCACAGATACGCAGTATTTT. Drawing the rest from reference TRBV7-3 and TRBJ2-3, the complete variable domain is GAGVSQTPSNKVTEKGKYVELRCDPISGHTALYWYRQSLGQGPEFLIYFQGTGAADDSGLPNDRFFAVRPEGSVSTLKIQRTERGDSAVYLCASSLTRTSGGTDTQYFGPGTRLTVL.

This clonotype was seen only a few times. The chain recombines TRBV24-1 with TRBJ2-4, with D tentatively TRBD1 (5 bases). Per the germline V gene, CDR1 is KGHDR and CDR2 is SFDVKD. CDR3 length: 14 amino acids. Between the trimmed V and J ends, which lost 1 base and 4 bases, there was a span of 7 bases. The chain's CDR3 is CATSDFQGKNIQYF. The CDR3 DNA reads TGTGCCACCAGTGATTTCCAGGGTAAAAACATTCAGTACTTC.

Relative to its sample, this clonotype is large. The rearrangement links TRBV5-4 to TRBJ2-1; 10 bases fit TRBD1. The germline CDR1 and CDR2 sequences are SGHNT and YYREEE (reference sequence). The V gene end was trimmed by 4 bases and the J gene end by 6 bases; junction bases not matched to a gene: 7. CDR3 length: 15 residues. This CDR3 reads CASSNPGQGINEQFF. The CDR3 DNA is TGTGCCAGCAGCAATCCGGGACAGGGGATCAATGAGCAGTTCTTC.

V and J are TRBV20-1 and TRBJ2-3, with D perhaps matching TRBD1 or TRBD2 (5 bases each). Deletions cut 3 bases from V and 4 bases from J, with 17 bases between. The CDR3 length is 15 residues. CDR1 DFQATT and CDR2 SNEGSKA come from the germline V gene (reference sequence). This CDR3 is CSASRLGQGADTQYF. CDR3 bases: TGCAGTGCTAGCCGATTGGGGCAGGGAGCAGATACGCAGTATTTT.

This clonotype was seen a single time. The DNA is left out, because the CDR3 cannot be placed on it with certainty; the CDR3 is given as TCRdb lists it. This chain uses TRBV6-1 with TRBJ1-2. The CDR3 spans 12 residues, counting both ends. Germline V gene lookup returns CDR1 MNHNS and CDR2 SASEGT. The CDR3 protein is CASSSSGIGYTF.

This rearrangement joins TRBV7-6 to TRBJ2-1, with D perhaps TRBD1 (6 bases). Per germline, CDR1 SGHVS and CDR2 FNYEAQ. The V end lost 5 bases, the J end lost 0 bases, and 14 bases lay between the germline ends. The CDR3 sequence is 16 residues long. CDR3 in amino acids: CASSPHKGVSYNEQFF. The CDR3 DNA reads TGTGCCAGCAGCCCTCACAAGGGGGTCTCCTACAATGAGCAGTTCTTC.

This clonotype was seen only a few times. This chain connects TRBV30 to TRBJ2-2; D call uncertain. Germline V CDR1 and CDR2: GTSNPN, SVGIG (reference sequence). The CDR3 consists of 14 residues. Trimming left V 3 bases short and J 6 bases short, with 14 bases between. The CDR3 DNA reads as TGTGCCTGGAGGGGGATTGTGGTGTCCGGGGAGCTGTTTTTT. Translated, it gives CAWRGIVVSGELFF.

The chain has TRBV6-2 or TRBV6-3 and TRBJ1-5; TRBD1 matches 7 bases. The CDR3 sequence is 16 residues long. Germline CDR1 MNHEY, CDR2 SVGEGT. The V segment lost 5 bases and the J segment 5 bases; nucleotides outside the gene matches: 12. This CDR3 is CASSLPWDSSYQPQHF. The CDR3 nucleotides are TGTGCCAGCAGTCTCCCCTGGGACAGCTCCTATCAGCCCCAGCATTTT.

This clonotype has more than one count but fewer than ten. The gene calls are TRBV7-9 and TRBJ1-6; TRBD1 agrees at 7 bases. Looked up from germline, CDR1 is SEHNR and CDR2 is FQNEAQ (reference sequence). V was clipped by 5 bases and J by 7 bases; unmatched bases: 5. CDR3 length equals 14 residues. The CDR3 sequence: CASSETGQNSPLHF. The CDR3 DNA reads TGTGCCAGCAGCGAGACAGGGCAGAATTCACCCCTCCACTTT.